This record concerns one TCR beta chain sequence. Its cognate antigen is unknown. This entry is derived from a study of CD8+CD57+ T cells in acquired aplastic anemia. Study findings and constraints: The study identified roughly 29 CD8+ CDR3 sequences shared by patients and controls.

Genomic DNA was employed as the template in profiling TCR beta VDJ and CDR3. Via MiXCR, TCRdb re-called the reads, giving one row per CDR3 protein. Of more than 150,000 distinct CDR3 sequences in the sample, 40% to 55% were seen once. The germline V gene encodes CDR1 ENHRY and CDR2 SYGVKD. The CDR3 runs to 14 residues. The ends lost 4 bases at V and 1 base at J; junction bases unmatched: 1. The specimen was sorted CD4+, CD8+, or CD8+CD57+ T cells (not recorded which) from PBMCs. The receptor's source is a human donor in good health. The chain couples TRBV10-3 to TRBJ1-2; TRBD1 matches at 9 bases. CDR3 loop: CAISGTGVNYGYTF. The CDR3 nucleotides read TGTGCCATCAGTGGGACAGGGGTTAACTATGGCTACACCTTC.